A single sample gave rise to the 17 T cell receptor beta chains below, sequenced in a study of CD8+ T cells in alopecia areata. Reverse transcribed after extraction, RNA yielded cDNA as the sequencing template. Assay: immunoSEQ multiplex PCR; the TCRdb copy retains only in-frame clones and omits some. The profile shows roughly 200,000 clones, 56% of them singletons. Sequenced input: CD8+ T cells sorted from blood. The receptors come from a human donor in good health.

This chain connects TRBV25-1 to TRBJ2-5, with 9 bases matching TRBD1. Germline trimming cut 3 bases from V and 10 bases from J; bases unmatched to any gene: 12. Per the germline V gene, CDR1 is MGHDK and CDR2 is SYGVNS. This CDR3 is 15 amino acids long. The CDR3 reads CASSEGILGQGGQYF. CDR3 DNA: TGTGCCAGCAGTGAGGGAATACTGGGACAGGGAGGCCAGTACTTC.

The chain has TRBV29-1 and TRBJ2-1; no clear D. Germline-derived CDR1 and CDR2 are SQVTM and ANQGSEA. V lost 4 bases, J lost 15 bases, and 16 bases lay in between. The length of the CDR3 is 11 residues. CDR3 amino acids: CSVVKEGKMFF. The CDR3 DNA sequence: TGCAGCGTTGTCAAGGAAGGGAAGATGTTCTTC.

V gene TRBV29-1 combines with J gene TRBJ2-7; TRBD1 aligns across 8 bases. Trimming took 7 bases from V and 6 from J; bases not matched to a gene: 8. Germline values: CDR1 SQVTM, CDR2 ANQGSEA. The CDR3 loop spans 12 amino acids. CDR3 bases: TGCAGCGCGGCGGGACAGGTGGGCGAGCAGTACTTC. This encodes CSAAGQVGEQYF.

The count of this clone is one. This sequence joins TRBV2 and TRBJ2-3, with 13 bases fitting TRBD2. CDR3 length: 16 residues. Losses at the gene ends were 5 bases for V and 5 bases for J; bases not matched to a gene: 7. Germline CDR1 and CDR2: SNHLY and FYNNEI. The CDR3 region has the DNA TGTGCCAGCAGTACCGGACTAGCGGGGGAGGAAGATACGCAGTATTTT. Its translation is CASSTGLAGEEDTQYF.

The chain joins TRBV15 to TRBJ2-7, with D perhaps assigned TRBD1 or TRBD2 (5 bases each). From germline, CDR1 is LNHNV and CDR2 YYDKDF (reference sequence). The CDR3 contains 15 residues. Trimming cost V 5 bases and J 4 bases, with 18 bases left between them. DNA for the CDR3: TGTGCCACCAGCTTGGGGCAAGAAGAGGGGTACGAGCAGTACTTC. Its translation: CATSLGQEEGYEQYF.

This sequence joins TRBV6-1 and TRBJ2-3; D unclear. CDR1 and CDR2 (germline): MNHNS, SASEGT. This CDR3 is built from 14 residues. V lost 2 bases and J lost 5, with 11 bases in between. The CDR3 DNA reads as TGTGCCAGCAGTGAATGGGTGGTTAGAGATACGCAGTATTTT. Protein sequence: CASSEWVVRDTQYF.

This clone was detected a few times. CDR3 residues: CASSQETGLVPPQQFF. In nucleotides, the CDR3 is TGTGCCAGCAGCCAAGAGACGGGACTAGTCCCCCCTCAGCAGTTCTTC. The rearrangement uses TRBV4-2 and TRBJ2-1, with 8 positions matching TRBD2. CDR1 is LGHNA and CDR2 is YNFKEQ in the germline V gene. The CDR3 sequence is 16 residues long. After removal of 0 bases from V and 11 bases from J, the junction contained 12 bases not matched to a gene.

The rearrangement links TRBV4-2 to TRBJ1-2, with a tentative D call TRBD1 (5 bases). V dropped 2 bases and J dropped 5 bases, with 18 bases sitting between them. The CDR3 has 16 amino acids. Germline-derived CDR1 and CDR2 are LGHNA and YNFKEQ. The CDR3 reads CASSQTPGTSGYGYTF. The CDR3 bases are TGTGCCAGCAGCCAAACTCCCGGGACCTCGGGATATGGCTACACCTTC.

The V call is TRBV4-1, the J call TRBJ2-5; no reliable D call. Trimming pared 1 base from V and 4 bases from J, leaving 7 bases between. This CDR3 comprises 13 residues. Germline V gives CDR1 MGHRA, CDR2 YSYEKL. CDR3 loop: CASSQVPRETQYF. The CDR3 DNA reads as TGCGCCAGCAGCCAAGTTCCCCGAGAGACCCAGTACTTC.

The CDR3 protein is CAWTKGTSGAETQYF. The CDR3 nucleotides are TGTGCCTGGACGAAAGGGACTAGCGGGGCCGAGACCCAGTACTTC. This chain joins TRBV30 and TRBJ2-5; 13 bases map to TRBD2. V lost 4 bases, J lost 5 bases, and 7 bases stayed unmatched. Germline V gene lookup returns CDR1 GTSNPN and CDR2 SVGIG (reference sequence). The CDR3 is 15 amino acids.

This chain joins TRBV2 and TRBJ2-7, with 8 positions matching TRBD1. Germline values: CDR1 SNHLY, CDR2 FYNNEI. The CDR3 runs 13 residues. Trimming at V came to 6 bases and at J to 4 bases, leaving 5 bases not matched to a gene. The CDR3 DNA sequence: TGTGCCAGCAGCCCAGGGGGCTCGTACGAGCAGTACTTC. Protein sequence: CASSPGGSYEQYF. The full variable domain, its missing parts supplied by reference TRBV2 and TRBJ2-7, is EPEVTQTPSHQVTQMGQEVILRCVPISNHLYFYWYRQILGQKVEFLVSFYNNEISEKSEIFDDQFSVERPDGSNFTLKIRSTKLEDSAMYFCASSPGGSYEQYFGPGTRLTVT.

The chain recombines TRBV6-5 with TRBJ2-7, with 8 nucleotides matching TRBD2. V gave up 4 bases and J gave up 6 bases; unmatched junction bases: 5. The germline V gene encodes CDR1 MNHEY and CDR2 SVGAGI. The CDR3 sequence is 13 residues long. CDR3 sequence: CASSFARGGEQYF. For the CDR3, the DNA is TGTGCCAGCAGTTTCGCTCGGGGGGGCGAGCAGTACTTC.

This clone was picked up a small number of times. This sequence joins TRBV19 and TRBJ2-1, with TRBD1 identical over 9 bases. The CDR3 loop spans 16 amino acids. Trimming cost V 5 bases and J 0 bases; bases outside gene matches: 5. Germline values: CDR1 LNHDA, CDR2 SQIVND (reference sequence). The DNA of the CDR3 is TGTGCCAGTAGTTGGGGACAGGGTAGCTCCTACAATGAGCAGTTCTTC. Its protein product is CASSWGQGSSYNEQFF.

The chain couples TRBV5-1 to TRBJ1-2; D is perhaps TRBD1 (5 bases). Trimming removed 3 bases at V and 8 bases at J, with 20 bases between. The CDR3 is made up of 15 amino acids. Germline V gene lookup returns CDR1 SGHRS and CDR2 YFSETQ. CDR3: CASSWIPQGGDGYTF. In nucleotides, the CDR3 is TGCGCCAGCAGCTGGATCCCCCAGGGAGGGGACGGCTACACCTTC. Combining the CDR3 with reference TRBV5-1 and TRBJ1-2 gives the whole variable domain KAGVTQTPRYLIKTRGQQVTLSCSPISGHRSVSWYQQTPGQGLQFLFEYFSETQRNKGNFPGRFSGRQFSNSRSEMNVSTLELGDSALYLCASSWIPQGGDGYTFGSGTRLTVV.

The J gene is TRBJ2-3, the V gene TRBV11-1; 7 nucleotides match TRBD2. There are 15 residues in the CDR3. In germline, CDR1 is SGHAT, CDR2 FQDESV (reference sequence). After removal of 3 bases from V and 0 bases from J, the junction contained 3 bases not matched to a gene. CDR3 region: CASSFGGGSTDTQYF. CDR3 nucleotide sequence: TGTGCCAGCAGCTTTGGCGGGGGAAGCACAGATACGCAGTATTTT.

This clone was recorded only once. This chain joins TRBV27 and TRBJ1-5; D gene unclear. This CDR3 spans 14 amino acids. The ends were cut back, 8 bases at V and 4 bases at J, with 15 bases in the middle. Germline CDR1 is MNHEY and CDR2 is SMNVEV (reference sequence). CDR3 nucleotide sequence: TGTGCCAGCCGTGAGGGTAGCGGGAATCAGCCCCAGCATTTT. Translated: CASREGSGNQPQHF.

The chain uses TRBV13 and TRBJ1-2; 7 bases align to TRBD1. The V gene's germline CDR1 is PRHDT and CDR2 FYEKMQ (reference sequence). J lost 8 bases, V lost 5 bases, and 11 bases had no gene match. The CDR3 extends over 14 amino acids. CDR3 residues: CASSGQDRLRGYTF. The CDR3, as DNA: TGTGCCAGCAGCGGACAGGACAGGTTGCGAGGCTACACCTTC.